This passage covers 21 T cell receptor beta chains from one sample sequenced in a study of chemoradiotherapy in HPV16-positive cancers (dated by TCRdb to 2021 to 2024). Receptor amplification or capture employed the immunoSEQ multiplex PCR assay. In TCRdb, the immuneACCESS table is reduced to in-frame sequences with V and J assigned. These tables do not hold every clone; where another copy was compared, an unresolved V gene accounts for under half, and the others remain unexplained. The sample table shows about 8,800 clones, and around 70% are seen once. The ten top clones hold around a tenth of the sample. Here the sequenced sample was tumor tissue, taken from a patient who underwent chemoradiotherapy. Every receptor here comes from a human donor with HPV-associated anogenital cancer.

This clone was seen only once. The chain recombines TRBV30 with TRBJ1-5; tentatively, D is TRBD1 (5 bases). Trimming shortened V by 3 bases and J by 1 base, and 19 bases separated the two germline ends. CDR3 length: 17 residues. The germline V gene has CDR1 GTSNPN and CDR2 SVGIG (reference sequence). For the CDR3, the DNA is TGTGCCTGGAGCTCCGGGGGGGGAGGTTGGAGCAATCAGCCCCAGCATTTT. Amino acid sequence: CAWSSGGGGWSNQPQHF.

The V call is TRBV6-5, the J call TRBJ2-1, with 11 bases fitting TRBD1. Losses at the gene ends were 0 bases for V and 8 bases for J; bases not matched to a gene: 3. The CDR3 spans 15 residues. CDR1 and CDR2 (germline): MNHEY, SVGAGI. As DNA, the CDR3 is TGTGCCAGCAGTTACTCTTGGGACAGGGGGGATGAGCAGTTCTTC. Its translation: CASSYSWDRGDEQFF.

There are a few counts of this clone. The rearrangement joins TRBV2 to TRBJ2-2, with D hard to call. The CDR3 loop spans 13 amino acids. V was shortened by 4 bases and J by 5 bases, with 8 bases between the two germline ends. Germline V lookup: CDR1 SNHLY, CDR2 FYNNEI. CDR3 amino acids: CASSVSRTGELFF. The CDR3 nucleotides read TGTGCCAGCAGTGTCTCGCGGACCGGGGAGCTGTTTTTT.

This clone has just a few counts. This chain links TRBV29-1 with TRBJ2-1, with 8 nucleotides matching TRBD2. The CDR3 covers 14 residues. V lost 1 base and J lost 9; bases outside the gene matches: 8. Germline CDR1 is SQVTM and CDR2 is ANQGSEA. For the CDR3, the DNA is TGCAGCGTTGAAGCGGGGGGGCCCTATCTTGAGCAGTTCTTC. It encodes CSVEAGGPYLEQFF.

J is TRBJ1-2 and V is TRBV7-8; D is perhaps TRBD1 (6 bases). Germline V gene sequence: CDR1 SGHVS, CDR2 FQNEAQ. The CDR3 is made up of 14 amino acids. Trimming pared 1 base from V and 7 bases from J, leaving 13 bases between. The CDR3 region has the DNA TGTGCCAGCAGCTTAGAAGGGGGAGTGAGTGGCTACACCTTC. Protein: CASSLEGGVSGYTF.

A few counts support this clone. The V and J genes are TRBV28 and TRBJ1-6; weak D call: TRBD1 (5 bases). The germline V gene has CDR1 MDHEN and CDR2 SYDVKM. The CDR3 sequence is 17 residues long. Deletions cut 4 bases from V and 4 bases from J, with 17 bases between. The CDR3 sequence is CASSSSGPDSYNSPLHF. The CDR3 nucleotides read TGTGCCAGCAGTTCCTCCGGCCCCGACAGTTATAATTCACCCCTCCACTTT.

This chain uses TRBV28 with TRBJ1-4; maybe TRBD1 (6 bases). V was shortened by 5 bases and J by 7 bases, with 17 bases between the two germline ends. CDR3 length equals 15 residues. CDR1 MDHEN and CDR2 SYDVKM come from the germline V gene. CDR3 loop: CASSAEGGAGEKLFF. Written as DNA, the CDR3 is TGTGCCAGCAGTGCCGAGGGGGGAGCGGGTGAAAAACTGTTTTTT.

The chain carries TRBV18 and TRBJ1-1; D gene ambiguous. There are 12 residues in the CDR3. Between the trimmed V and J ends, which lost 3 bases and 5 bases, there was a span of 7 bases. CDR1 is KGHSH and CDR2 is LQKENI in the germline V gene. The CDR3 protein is CASSPESTEAFF. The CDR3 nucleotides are TGTGCCAGCTCACCCGAATCTACTGAAGCTTTCTTT. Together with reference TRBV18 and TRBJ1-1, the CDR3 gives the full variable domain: NAGVMQNPRHLVRRRGQEARLRCSPMKGHSHVYWYRQLPEEGLKFMVYLQKENIIDESGMPKERFSAEFPKEGPSILRIQQVVRGDSAAYFCASSPESTEAFFGQGTRLTVV.

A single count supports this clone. CDR3 residues: CASSAGARTEAFF. The CDR3 DNA reads TGTGCCAGCAGTGCCGGGGCGCGCACTGAAGCTTTCTTT. The chain recombines TRBV6-4 with TRBJ1-1, with a possible D match to TRBD1 (5 bases). The CDR3 runs to 13 residues. Trimming removed 4 bases from V and 4 bases from J, with 10 bases in between. Germline lookup yields CDR1 MRHNA and CDR2 SNTAGT.

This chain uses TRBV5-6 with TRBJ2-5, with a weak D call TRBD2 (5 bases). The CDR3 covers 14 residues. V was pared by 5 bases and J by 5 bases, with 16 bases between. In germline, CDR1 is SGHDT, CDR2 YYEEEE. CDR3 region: CASSRPSPSETQYF. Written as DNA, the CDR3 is TGTGCCAGCAGTCGACCTAGCCCCTCGGAGACCCAGTACTTC.

The CDR3 DNA reads as TGTGCCACCAGCTTTGGGACAGGACAAGGCTACACCTTC. This codes for CATSFGTGQGYTF. This chain connects TRBV15 to TRBJ1-2, with TRBD1 matching 8 bases. The V and J ends lost 5 bases and 8 bases, in that order; junction bases with no gene match: 7. Germline CDR1 and CDR2: LNHNV and YYDKDF (reference sequence). This CDR3 region has 13 residues. Combining the CDR3 with reference TRBV15 and TRBJ1-2 gives the whole variable domain DAMVIQNPRYQVTQFGKPVTLSCSQTLNHNVMYWYQQKSSQAPKLLFHYYDKDFNNEADTPDNFQSRRPNTSFCFLDIRSPGLGDTAMYLCATSFGTGQGYTFGSGTRLTVV.

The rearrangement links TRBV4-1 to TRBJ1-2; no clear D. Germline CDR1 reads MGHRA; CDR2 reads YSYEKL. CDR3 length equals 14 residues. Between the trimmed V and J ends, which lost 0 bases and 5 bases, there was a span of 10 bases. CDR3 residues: CASSQDPGPYGYTF. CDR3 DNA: TGCGCCAGCAGCCAAGACCCAGGTCCATATGGCTACACCTTC.

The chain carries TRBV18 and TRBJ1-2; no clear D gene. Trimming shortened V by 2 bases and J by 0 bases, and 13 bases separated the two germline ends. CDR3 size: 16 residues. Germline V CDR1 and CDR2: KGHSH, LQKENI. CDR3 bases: TGTGCCAGCTCACCATTCGGTGGCGTAACTAACTATGGCTACACCTTC. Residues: CASSPFGGVTNYGYTF.

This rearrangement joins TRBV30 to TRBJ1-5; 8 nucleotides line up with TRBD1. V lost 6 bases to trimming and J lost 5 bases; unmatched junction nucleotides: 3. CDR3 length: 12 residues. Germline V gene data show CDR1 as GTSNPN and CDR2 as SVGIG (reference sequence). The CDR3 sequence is CACLDRDQPQHF. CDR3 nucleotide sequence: TGTGCCTGCCTGGACAGGGATCAGCCCCAGCATTTT.

Here the CDR3 DNA reads TGTGCCAGCAGTTTTCTACGAGGCGGGGAGCTGTTTTTT. It yields the protein CASSFLRGGELFF. This chain uses TRBV27 with TRBJ2-2; D ambiguous. CDR1 is MNHEY and CDR2 is SMNVEV in the germline V gene (reference sequence). The germline V and J ends were trimmed by 3 bases and 7 bases, with 9 bases remaining between them. The CDR3 loop spans 13 amino acids.

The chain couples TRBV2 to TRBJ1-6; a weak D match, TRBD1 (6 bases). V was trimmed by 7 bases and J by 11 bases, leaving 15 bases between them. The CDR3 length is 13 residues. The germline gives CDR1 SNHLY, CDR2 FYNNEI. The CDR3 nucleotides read TGTGCCAGCAAAGGCACAGGGCCTACACCCCTCCACTTT. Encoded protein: CASKGTGPTPLHF.

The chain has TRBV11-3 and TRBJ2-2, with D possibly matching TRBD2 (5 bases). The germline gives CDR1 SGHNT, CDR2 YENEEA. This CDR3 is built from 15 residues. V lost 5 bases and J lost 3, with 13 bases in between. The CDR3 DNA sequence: TGTGCCAGCAGCAAGAGGAGGAGCGACACCGGGGAGCTGTTTTTT. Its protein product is CASSKRRSDTGELFF.

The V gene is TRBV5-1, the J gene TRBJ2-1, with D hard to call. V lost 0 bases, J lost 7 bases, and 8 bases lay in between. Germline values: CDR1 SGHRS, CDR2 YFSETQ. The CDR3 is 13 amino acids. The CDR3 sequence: CASSLGSVNEQFF. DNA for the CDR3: TGCGCCAGCAGCTTGGGAAGCGTGAATGAGCAGTTCTTC. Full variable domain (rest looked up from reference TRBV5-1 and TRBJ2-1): KAGVTQTPRYLIKTRGQQVTLSCSPISGHRSVSWYQQTPGQGLQFLFEYFSETQRNKGNFPGRFSGRQFSNSRSEMNVSTLELGDSALYLCASSLGSVNEQFFGPGTRLTVL.

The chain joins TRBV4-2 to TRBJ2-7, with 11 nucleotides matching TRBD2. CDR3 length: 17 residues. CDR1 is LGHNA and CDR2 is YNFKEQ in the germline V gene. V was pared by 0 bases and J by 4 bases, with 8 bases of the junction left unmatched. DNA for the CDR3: TGTGCCAGCAGCCAAGATGGAACTAGCGGGAGTAGATACGAGCAGTACTTC. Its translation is CASSQDGTSGSRYEQYF.

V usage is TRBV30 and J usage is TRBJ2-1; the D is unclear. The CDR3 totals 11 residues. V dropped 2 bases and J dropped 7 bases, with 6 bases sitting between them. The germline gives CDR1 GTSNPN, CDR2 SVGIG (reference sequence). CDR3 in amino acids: CAWSPLNEQFF. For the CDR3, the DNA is TGTGCCTGGAGTCCCTTGAATGAGCAGTTCTTC.

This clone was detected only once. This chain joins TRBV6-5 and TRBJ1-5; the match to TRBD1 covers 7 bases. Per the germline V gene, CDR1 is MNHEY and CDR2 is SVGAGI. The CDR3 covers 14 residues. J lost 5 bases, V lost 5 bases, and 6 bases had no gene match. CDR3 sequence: CASSKTGIYQPQHF. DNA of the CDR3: TGTGCCAGCAGTAAGACAGGGATCTATCAGCCCCAGCATTTT.